These T cell receptor beta chains were read from a single sample in a study of T cell repertoires in cytomegalovirus infection. MiXCR was run by TCRdb on the reads, yielding one entry per CDR3 protein. In the table there are approximately 470,000 distinct CDR3 sequences, about 44% of which are singletons. Antigens for these TCRs are unknown. Material: cultured PBMCs, obtained from culture after CMV antigen stimulation. Receptors were obtained from a human donor in good health (CMV status not recorded). Some clones in this sample may be carry-over from other donors' samples. Both conserved end residues are part of each CDR3. Each record gives: clone size, J gene, V gene, D gene, CDR3 DNA, CDR3 protein. The D gene is left open where the match is weak. Expanded clones are given a class, and other clones once, few, many or no size at all.

abundance: -
j_gene: TRBJ1-2
v_gene: TRBV12-3/TRBV12-4
d_gene: -
CDR3nt: TGTGCCAGCAGTTTAGGGCAAATCTATGGCTACACCTTC
CDR3aa: CASSLGQIYGYTF

abundance: few
j_gene: TRBJ1-5
v_gene: TRBV7-8
d_gene: -
CDR3nt: TGTGCCAGCAGCTTAGAACGGTTACCTACCAATCAGCCCCAGCATTTT
CDR3aa: CASSLERLPTNQPQHF

abundance: -
j_gene: TRBJ1-2
v_gene: TRBV12-5
d_gene: -
CDR3nt: TGTGCTAGTGGGTTAGATTGGGGCTACACCTTC
CDR3aa: CASGLDWGYTF

abundance: few
j_gene: TRBJ2-3
v_gene: TRBV12-3/TRBV12-4
d_gene: -
CDR3nt: TGTGCCAGCAGTCCACAGGGAGCCTCCTGGGATACGCAGTATTTT
CDR3aa: CASSPQGASWDTQYF

abundance: -
j_gene: TRBJ2-3
v_gene: TRBV2
d_gene: -
CDR3nt: TGTGCCACGACTCTAACGCGCCCTAGCACAGATACGCAGTATTTT
CDR3aa: CATTLTRPSTDTQYF

abundance: -
j_gene: TRBJ2-7
v_gene: TRBV4-2
d_gene: TRBD1
CDR3nt: TGTGCCAGCAGCCAAGCGGCAGGGGGAATCTCCTACGAGCAGTACTTC
CDR3aa: CASSQAAGGISYEQYF

abundance: few
j_gene: TRBJ2-3
v_gene: TRBV7-2
d_gene: -
CDR3nt: TGTGCCAGCACTCCCGGGGGTGGTACGCAGTATTTT
CDR3aa: CASTPGGGTQYF

abundance: -
j_gene: TRBJ2-7
v_gene: TRBV7-9
d_gene: TRBD1
CDR3nt: TGTGCCAGCAGCTCCCGGGACAGGGTATTCTACGAGCAGTACTTC
CDR3aa: CASSSRDRVFYEQYF

abundance: -
j_gene: TRBJ2-7
v_gene: TRBV7-2
d_gene: TRBD2
CDR3nt: TGTGCCAGCAGCTTAGCGGGCACTAGCGGGTTTAGGTACGAGCAGTACTTC
CDR3aa: CASSLAGTSGFRYEQYF

abundance: -
j_gene: TRBJ1-1
v_gene: TRBV5-1
d_gene: -
CDR3nt: TGCGCCAGCAGCTTATATAGGCGGGATAAAGCTTTCTTT
CDR3aa: CASSLYRRDKAFF

abundance: -
j_gene: TRBJ2-1
v_gene: TRBV11-2
d_gene: TRBD2
CDR3nt: TGTGCCAGCAGCTCGAGAGGTATAGCGGGAGGGATGAATGAGCAGTTCTTC
CDR3aa: CASSSRGIAGGMNEQFF

abundance: few
j_gene: TRBJ1-1
v_gene: TRBV15
d_gene: -
CDR3nt: TGTGCCACCAGCCCCGTAGAGGGTTTGTGGACTGAAGCTTTCTTT
CDR3aa: CATSPVEGLWTEAFF

abundance: -
j_gene: TRBJ2-3
v_gene: TRBV6-1
d_gene: TRBD1
CDR3nt: TGTGCCAGCACCCGGGACAGAGTCACAGATACGCAGTATTTT
CDR3aa: CASTRDRVTDTQYF

abundance: -
j_gene: TRBJ1-3
v_gene: TRBV20-1
d_gene: -
CDR3nt: TGCAGTGCTAGGCTCGCCGGCGGAAACACCATATATTTT
CDR3aa: CSARLAGGNTIYF

abundance: -
j_gene: TRBJ2-7
v_gene: TRBV6-1
d_gene: -
CDR3nt: TGTGCCAGCAGTGAAGCCGAACCCTACGAGCAGTACTTC
CDR3aa: CASSEAEPYEQYF

abundance: -
j_gene: TRBJ2-3
v_gene: TRBV12-3/TRBV12-4
d_gene: -
CDR3nt: TGTGCCAGCAGTCCCCGGCAGCGCGATACGCAGTATTTT
CDR3aa: CASSPRQRDTQYF

abundance: few
j_gene: TRBJ1-2
v_gene: TRBV10-3
d_gene: -
CDR3nt: TGTGCCATCAGTGAGTCGCTGGGGGGCTACACCTTC
CDR3aa: CAISESLGGYTF

abundance: few
j_gene: TRBJ2-7
v_gene: TRBV10-3
d_gene: TRBD1
CDR3nt: TGTGCCATCAGTGAGAGGACAGGGGCCCACGAGCAGTACTTC
CDR3aa: CAISERTGAHEQYF

abundance: -
j_gene: TRBJ2-3
v_gene: TRBV5-1
d_gene: -
CDR3nt: TGCGCCAGCAGCTTGGGATCCGTTGATACGCAGTATTTT
CDR3aa: CASSLGSVDTQYF

abundance: -
j_gene: TRBJ2-3
v_gene: TRBV6-8
d_gene: -
CDR3nt: TGTGCCAGCAGTTACGGTGGGGGGAGAACAGATACGCAGTATTTT
CDR3aa: CASSYGGGRTDTQYF

abundance: few
j_gene: TRBJ1-3
v_gene: TRBV12-3/TRBV12-4
d_gene: -
CDR3nt: TGTGCCAGCAGTTTGGGGGGGCCCAACACCATATATTTT
CDR3aa: CASSLGGPNTIYF

abundance: many
j_gene: TRBJ2-1
v_gene: TRBV12-3/TRBV12-4
d_gene: TRBD2
CDR3nt: TGTGCCAGCAGTTTAATTTCACTAGCGGGAGGCGATGAGCAGTTCTTC
CDR3aa: CASSLISLAGGDEQFF

abundance: -
j_gene: TRBJ2-3
v_gene: TRBV6-8
d_gene: -
CDR3nt: TGTGCCAGCAGTTACACTCTGGGAAGCACAGATACGCAGTATTTT
CDR3aa: CASSYTLGSTDTQYF

abundance: -
j_gene: TRBJ1-1
v_gene: TRBV7-2
d_gene: -
CDR3nt: TGTGCCAGCAGCCCCGAAGGGGTTTACGCTTTCTTT
CDR3aa: CASSPEGVYAFF

abundance: -
j_gene: TRBJ2-1
v_gene: TRBV14
d_gene: -
CDR3nt: TGTGCCAGCAGCCACTTAATGGGGCGGGGACCCAATGAGCAGTTCTTC
CDR3aa: CASSHLMGRGPNEQFF

abundance: -
j_gene: TRBJ2-5
v_gene: TRBV18
d_gene: -
CDR3nt: TGTGCCAGCTCACCGTATACCGGTGAGGAGACCCAGTACTTC
CDR3aa: CASSPYTGEETQYF

abundance: -
j_gene: TRBJ2-7
v_gene: TRBV20-1
d_gene: TRBD1
CDR3nt: TGCAGTGCTAGAGATCCGACAGGGGTTATCTACGAGCAGTACTTC
CDR3aa: CSARDPTGVIYEQYF

abundance: -
j_gene: TRBJ2-6
v_gene: TRBV6-1
d_gene: TRBD1
CDR3nt: TGTGCCATCAGGGGGTCTGGGGCCAACGTCCTGACTTTC
CDR3aa: CAIRGSGANVLTF

abundance: few
j_gene: TRBJ2-5
v_gene: TRBV7-2
d_gene: -
CDR3nt: TGTGCCAGCAGCTCTTACCCCCCGCACCTGCGAGAGACCCAGTACTTC
CDR3aa: CASSSYPPHLRETQYF